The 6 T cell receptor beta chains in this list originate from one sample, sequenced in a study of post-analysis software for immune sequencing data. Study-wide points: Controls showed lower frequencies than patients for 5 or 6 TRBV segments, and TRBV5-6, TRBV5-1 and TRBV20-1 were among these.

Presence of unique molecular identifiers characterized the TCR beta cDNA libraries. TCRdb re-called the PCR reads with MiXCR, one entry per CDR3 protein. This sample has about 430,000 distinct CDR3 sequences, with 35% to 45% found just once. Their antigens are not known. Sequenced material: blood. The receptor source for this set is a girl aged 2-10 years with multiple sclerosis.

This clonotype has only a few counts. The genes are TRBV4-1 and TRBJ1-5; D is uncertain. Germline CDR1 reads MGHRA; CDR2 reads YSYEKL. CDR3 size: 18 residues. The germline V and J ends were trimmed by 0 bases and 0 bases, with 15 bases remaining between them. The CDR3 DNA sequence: TGCGCCAGCAGCCAAGATCCGGGATCTCCCTATAGCAATCAGCCCCAGCATTTT. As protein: CASSQDPGSPYSNQPQHF.

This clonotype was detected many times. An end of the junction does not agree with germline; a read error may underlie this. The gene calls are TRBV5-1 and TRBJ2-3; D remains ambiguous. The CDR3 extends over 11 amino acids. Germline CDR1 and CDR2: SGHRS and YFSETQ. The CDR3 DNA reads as TGTGCCAGCAGCTTAGGAGATACGCAGTATTTT. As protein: CASSLGDTQYF.

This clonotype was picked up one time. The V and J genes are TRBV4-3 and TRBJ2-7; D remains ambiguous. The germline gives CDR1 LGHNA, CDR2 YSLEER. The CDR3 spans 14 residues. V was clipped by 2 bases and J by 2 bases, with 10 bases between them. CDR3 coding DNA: TGCGCCAGCAGCCAAATAGGTGCTACCTACGAGCAGTACTTC. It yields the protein CASSQIGATYEQYF.

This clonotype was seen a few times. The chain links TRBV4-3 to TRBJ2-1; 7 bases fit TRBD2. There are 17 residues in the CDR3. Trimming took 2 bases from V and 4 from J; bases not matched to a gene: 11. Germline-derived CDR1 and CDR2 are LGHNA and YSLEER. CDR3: CASSQLLSGGAYNEQFF. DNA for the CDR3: TGCGCCAGCAGCCAACTACTGTCGGGAGGTGCTTACAATGAGCAGTTCTTC.

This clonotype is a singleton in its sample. The CDR3 spells CASSQYVTSGDFSYEQYF. In nucleotides, the CDR3 is TGCGCCAGCAGCCAATACGTTACTAGCGGGGACTTCTCCTACGAGCAGTACTTC. The rearrangement joins TRBV5-1 to TRBJ2-7; TRBD2 matches at 10 bases. This CDR3 contains 18 residues. V shed 4 bases and J 0 bases; nucleotides not matched to a gene: 13. Germline V lookup: CDR1 SGHRS, CDR2 YFSETQ.

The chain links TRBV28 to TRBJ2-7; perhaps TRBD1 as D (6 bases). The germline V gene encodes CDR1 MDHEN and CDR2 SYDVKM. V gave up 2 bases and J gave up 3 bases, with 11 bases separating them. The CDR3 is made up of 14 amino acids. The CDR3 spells CASSLGGTHYEQYF. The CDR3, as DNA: TGTGCCAGCAGTTTAGGGGGCACCCACTACGAGCAGTACTTC.